Described below is a single T cell receptor beta chain sequence and its context. A read error may produce the germline difference seen at one junction end. TCR beta CDR3 regions were amplified from RNA. RT-PCR in the first round (using the HTBI primer set) targeted the TCR CDR3. A single record per CDR3 protein comes from TCRdb applying MiXCR to the multiplex PCR reads. This sample yields about 530,000 distinct CDR3 sequences, of which over 15% are seen a single time; around 17% belongs to the top ten. The data belong to a study of T cells in Graves' hyperthyroidism and ophthalmopathy. CDR3 length: 15 amino acids. Germline loops: CDR1 MNHNY, CDR2 SVGAGI (reference sequence).

The clonotype was recovered from a woman aged 18-29 years with Graves' ophthalmopathy. The chain recombines TRBV6-6 with TRBJ1-1; D might be TRBD1 (6 bases). The material sequenced was blood. CDR3 nucleotides: TGTGCCAGCAGTTACTTAACAGGGAAGGACACTGAGGCTTTCTTT. It yields the protein CASSYLTGKDTEAFF.